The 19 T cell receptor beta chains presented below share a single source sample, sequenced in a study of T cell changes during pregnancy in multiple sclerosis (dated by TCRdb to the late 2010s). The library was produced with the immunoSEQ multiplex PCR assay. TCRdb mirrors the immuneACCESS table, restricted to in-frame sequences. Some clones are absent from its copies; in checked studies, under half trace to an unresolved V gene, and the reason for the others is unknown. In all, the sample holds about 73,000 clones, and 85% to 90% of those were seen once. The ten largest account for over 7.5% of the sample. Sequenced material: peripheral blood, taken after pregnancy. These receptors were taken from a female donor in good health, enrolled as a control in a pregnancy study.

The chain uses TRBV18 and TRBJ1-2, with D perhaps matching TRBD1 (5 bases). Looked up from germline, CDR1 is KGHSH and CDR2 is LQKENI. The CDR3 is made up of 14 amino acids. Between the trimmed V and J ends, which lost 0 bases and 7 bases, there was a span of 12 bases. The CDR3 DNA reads TGTGCCAGCTCACCACCAACGCAGGGACTTGGCTACACCTTC. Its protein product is CASSPPTQGLGYTF.

The CDR3 loop is CASSRDRPPGEQFF. DNA of the CDR3: TGTGCCAGCAGCCGGGACAGGCCCCCCGGTGAGCAGTTCTTC. This chain uses TRBV27 with TRBJ2-1, with TRBD1 identical over 8 bases. Trimming took 6 bases from V and 9 from J; bases not matched to a gene: 10. This CDR3 is 14 amino acids long. In germline, CDR1 is MNHEY, CDR2 SMNVEV (reference sequence).

The DNA for the CDR3 is TGTGCCAGCAGTGTTTCCGCAGGGATCCAGCCCCAGCATTTT. It encodes CASSVSAGIQPQHF. V gene TRBV2 combines with J gene TRBJ1-5; the D gene is possibly TRBD1 (5 bases). The CDR3 totals 14 residues. Germline CDR1 is SNHLY and CDR2 is FYNNEI. Trimming removed 4 bases at V and 7 bases at J, with 14 bases between.

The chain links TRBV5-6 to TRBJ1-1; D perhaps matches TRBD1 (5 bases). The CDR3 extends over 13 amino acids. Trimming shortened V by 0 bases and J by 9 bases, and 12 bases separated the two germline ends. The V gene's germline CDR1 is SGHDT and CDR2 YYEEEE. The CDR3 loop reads CASSLGGDLKAFF. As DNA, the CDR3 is TGTGCCAGCAGCTTGGGCGGGGACCTGAAAGCTTTCTTT.

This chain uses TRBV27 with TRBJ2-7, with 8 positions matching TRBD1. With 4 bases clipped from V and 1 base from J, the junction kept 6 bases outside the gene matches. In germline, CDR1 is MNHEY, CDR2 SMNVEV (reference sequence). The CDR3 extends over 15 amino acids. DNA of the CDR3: TGTGCCAGCAGTTCAGGACAGGGAAGGTCCTACGAGCAGTACTTC. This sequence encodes CASSSGQGRSYEQYF.

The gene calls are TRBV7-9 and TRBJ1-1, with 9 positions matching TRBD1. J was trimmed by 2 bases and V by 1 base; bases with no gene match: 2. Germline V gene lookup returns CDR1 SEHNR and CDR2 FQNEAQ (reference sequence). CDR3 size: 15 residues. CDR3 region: CASSLGTGVNTEAFF. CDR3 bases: TGTGCCAGCAGCTTAGGGACAGGGGTTAACACTGAAGCTTTCTTT.

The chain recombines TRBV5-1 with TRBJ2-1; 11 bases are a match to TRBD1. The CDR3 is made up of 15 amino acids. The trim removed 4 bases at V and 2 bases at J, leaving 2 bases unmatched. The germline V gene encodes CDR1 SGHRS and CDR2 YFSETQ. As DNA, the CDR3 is TGCGCCAGCAGCCGGACAGGGGGCCCCTACAATGAGCAGTTCTTC. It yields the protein CASSRTGGPYNEQFF. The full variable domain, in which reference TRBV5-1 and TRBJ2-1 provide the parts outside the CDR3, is KAGVTQTPRYLIKTRGQQVTLSCSPISGHRSVSWYQQTPGQGLQFLFEYFSETQRNKGNFPGRFSGRQFSNSRSEMNVSTLELGDSALYLCASSRTGGPYNEQFFGPGTRLTVL.

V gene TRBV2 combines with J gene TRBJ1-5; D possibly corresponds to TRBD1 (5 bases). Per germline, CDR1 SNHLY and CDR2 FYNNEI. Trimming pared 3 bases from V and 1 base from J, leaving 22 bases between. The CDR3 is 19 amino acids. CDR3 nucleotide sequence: TGTGCCAGCAGTGAGTTCGGGACTCTCTCAATTGGGAGCAATCAGCCCCAGCATTTT. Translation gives CASSEFGTLSIGSNQPQHF.

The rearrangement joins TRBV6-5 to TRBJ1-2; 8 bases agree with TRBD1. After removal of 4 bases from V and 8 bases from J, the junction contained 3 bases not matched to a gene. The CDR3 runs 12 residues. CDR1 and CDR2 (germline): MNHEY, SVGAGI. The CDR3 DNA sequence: TGTGCCAGCAGTTCAACAGGGGGAGGCTACACCTTC. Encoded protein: CASSSTGGGYTF.

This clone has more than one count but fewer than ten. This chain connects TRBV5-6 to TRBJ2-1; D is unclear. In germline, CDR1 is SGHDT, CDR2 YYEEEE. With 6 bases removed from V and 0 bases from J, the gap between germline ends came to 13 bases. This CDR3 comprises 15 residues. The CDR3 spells CASTTAQSSYNEQFF. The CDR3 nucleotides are TGTGCCAGCACCACCGCACAGAGCTCCTACAATGAGCAGTTCTTC.

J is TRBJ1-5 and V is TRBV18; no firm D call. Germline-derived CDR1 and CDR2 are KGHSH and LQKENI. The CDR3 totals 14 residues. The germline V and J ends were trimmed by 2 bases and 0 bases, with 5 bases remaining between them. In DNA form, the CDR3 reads TGTGCCAGCTCACCAACTAATAGCAATCAGCCCCAGCATTTT. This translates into CASSPTNSNQPQHF.

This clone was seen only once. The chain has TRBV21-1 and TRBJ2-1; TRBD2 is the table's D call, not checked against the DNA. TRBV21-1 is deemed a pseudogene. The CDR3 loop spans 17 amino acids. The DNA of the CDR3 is TGTGCCAGCAGCGGGGGACTAGCGGACCAGGGGTTCAATGAGCAGTTCTTC. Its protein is CASSGGLADQGFNEQFF.

The CDR3 DNA reads as TGTGCCTGGAGTGTACGGGACAGGGGGTATGGCTACACCTTC. This sequence encodes CAWSVRDRGYGYTF. The V call is TRBV30, the J call TRBJ1-2; 11 nucleotides align to TRBD1. Looked up from germline, CDR1 is GTSNPN and CDR2 is SVGIG (reference sequence). V dropped 0 bases and J dropped 5; count of bases not matched to a gene: 2. The CDR3 is made up of 14 amino acids.

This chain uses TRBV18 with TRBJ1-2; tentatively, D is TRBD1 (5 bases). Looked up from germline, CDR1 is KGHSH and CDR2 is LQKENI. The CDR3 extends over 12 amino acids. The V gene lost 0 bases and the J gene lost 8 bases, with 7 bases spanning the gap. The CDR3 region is CASSPPGQGYTF. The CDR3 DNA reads TGTGCCAGCTCACCACCAGGACAAGGCTACACCTTC. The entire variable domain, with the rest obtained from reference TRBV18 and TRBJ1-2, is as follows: NAGVMQNPRHLVRRRGQEARLRCSPMKGHSHVYWYRQLPEEGLKFMVYLQKENIIDESGMPKERFSAEFPKEGPSILRIQQVVRGDSAAYFCASSPPGQGYTFGSGTRLTVV.

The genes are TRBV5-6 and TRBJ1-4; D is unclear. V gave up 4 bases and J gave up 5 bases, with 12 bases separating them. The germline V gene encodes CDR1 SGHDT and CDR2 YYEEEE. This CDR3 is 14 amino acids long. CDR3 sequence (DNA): TGTGCCAGCAGCCGGACGACGGGGAATGAAAAACTGTTTTTT. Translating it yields CASSRTTGNEKLFF. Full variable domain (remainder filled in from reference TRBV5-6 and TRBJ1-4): DAGVTQSPTHLIKTRGQQVTLRCSPKSGHDTVSWYQQALGQGPQFIFQYYEEEERQRGNFPDRFSGHQFPNYSSELNVNALLLGDSALYLCASSRTTGNEKLFFGSGTQLSVL.

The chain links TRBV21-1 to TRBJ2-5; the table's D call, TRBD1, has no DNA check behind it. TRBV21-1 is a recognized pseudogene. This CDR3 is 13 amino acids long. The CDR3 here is CASSWDRQETQYF. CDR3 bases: TGTGCCAGCAGCTGGGACAGACAAGAGACCCAGTACTTC.

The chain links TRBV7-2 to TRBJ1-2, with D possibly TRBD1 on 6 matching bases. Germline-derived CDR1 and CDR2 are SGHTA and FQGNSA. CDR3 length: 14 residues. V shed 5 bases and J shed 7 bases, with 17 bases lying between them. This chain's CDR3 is CASSPLTGPVGYTF. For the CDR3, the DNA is TGTGCCAGCAGCCCCCTGACAGGCCCAGTTGGCTACACCTTC.

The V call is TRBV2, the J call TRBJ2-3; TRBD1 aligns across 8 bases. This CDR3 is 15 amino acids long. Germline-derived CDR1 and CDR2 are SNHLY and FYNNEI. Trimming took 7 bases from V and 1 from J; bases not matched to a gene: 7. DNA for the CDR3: TGTGCCAGCACCTGGACAGGGACAGGCACAGATACGCAGTATTTT. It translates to CASTWTGTGTDTQYF.

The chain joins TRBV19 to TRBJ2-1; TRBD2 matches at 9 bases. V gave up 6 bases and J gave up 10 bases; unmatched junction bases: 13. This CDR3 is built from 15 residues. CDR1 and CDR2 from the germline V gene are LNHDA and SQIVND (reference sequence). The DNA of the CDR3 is TGTGCCAGTAGGGGTCGGGGCGGGAGGGCTGGAGAGCAGTTCTTC. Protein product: CASRGRGGRAGEQFF.